One TCR beta chain is described in this entry. The data were obtained in a study of T cell changes during pregnancy in multiple sclerosis. Produced via immunoSEQ multiplex PCR; TCRdb's table is partial and in-frame only. The sample comprises roughly 45,000 clones, 75% to 95% of which are singletons, and about 8.1% rests with the top ten. Germline CDR1 reads LNHDA; CDR2 reads SQIVND (reference sequence). This CDR3 has 15 residues. The V end was cut by 1 base, the J end by 4 bases, with 13 bases between. Sequencing used CD8+ T cells from peripheral blood mononuclear cells, obtained after pregnancy. The clonotype originates from a female donor with multiple sclerosis, enrolled in a pregnancy study. V and J are TRBV19 and TRBJ1-1; a possible D gene is TRBD1 (5 bases). CDR3: CASSIGQGLSTEAFF. DNA of the CDR3: TGTGCCAGTAGTATAGGGCAGGGCTTGAGCACTGAAGCTTTCTTT.